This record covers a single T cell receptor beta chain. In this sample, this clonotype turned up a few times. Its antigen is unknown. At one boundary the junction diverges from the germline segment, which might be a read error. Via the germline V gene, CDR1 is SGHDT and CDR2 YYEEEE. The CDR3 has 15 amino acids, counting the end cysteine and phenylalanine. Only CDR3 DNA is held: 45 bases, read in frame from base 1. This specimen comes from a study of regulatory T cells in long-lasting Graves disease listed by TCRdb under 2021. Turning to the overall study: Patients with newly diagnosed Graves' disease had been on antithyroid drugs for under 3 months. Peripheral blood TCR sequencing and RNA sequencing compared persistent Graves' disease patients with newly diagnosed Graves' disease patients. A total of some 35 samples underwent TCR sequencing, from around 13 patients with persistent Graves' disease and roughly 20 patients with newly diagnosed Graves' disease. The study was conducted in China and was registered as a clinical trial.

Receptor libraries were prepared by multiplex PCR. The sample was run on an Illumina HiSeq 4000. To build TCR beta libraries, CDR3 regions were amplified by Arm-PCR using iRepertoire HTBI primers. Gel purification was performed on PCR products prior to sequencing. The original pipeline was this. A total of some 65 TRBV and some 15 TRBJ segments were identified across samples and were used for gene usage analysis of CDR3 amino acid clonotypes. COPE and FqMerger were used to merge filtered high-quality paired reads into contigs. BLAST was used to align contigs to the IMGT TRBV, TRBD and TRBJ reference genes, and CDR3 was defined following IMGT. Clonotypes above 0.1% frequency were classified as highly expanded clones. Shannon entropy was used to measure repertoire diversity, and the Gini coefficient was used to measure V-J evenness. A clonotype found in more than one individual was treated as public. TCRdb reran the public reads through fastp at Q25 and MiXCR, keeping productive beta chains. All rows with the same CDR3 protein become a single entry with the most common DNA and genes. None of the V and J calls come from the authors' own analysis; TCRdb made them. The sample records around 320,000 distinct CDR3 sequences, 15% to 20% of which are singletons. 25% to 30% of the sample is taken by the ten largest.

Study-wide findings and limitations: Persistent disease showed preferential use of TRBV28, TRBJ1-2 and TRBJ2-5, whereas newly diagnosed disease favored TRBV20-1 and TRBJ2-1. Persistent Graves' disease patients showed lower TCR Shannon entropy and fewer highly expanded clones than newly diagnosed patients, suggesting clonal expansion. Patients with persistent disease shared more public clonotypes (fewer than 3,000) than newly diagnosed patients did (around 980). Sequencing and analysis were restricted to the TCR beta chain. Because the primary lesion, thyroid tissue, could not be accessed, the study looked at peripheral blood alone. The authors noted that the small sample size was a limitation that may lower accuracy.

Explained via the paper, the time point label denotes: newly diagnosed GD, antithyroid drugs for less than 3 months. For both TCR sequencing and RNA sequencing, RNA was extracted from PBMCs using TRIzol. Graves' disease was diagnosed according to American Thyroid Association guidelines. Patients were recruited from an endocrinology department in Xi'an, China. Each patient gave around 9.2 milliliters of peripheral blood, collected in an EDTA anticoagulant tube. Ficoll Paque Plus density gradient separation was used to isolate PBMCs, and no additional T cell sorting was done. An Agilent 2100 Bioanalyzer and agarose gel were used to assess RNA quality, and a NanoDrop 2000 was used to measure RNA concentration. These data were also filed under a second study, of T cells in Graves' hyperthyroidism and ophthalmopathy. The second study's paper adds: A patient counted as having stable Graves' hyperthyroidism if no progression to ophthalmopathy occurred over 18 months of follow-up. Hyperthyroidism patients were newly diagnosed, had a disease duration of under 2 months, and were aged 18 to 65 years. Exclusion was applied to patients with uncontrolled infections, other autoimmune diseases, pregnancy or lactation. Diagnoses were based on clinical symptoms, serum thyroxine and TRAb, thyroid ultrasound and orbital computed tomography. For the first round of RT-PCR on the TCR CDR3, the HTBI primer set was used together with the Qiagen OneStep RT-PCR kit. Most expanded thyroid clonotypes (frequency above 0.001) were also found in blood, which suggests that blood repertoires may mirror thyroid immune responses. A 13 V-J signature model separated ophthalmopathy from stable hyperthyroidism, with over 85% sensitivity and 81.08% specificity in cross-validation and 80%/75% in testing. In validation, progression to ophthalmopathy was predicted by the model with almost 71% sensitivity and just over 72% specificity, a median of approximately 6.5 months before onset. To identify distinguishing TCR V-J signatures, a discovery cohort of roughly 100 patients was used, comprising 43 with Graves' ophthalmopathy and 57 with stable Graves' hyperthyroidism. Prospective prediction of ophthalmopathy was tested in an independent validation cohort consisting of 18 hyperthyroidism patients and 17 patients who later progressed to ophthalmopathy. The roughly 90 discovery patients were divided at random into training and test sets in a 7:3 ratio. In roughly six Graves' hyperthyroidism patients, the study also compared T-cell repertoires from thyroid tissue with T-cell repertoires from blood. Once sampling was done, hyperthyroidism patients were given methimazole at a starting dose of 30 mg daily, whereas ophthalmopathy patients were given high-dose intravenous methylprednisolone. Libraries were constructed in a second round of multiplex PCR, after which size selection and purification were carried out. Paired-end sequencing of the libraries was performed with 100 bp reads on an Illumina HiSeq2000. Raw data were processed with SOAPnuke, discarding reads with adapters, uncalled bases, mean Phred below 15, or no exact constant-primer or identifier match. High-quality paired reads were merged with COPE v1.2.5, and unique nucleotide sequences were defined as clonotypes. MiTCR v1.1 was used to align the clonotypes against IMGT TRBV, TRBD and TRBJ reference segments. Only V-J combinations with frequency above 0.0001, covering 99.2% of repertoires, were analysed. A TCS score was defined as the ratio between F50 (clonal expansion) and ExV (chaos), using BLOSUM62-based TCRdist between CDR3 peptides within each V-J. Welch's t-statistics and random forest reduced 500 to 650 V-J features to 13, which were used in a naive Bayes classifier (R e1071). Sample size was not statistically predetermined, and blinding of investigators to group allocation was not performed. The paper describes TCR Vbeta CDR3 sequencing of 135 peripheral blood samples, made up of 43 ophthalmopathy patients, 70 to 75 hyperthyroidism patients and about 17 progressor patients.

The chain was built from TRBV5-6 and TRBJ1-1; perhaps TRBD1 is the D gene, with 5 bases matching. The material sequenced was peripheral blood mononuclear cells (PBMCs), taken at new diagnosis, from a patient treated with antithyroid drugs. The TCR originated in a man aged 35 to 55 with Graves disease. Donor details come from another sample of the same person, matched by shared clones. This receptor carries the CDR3 CASSHGGLGNTEAFF. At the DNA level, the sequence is TGTGCCAGCAGCCACGGGGGACTAGGGAACACTGAGGCTTTCTTT.